This T cell receptor beta chain was recovered during a study of T-cell reconstitution after alpha-beta-depleted transplantation in children (dated by TCRdb to about 2016). In terms of the full investigation: Using TCR repertoire profiling, the study quantitatively followed how T-cell immune reconstitution unfolded in children after TCRalphabeta/CD19-depleted allogeneic hematopoietic cell transplantation.

This clonotype appeared a few times. No cognate antigen has been identified for it. Base qualities are not recorded, but no much larger clone differs from it by a single base. Broad study findings and their caveats: Apparently early alphabetaT-cell count recovery about two months after transplant reportedly relied on only several hundred rapidly expanded clones derived from non-depleted graft cells. Over the following months the frequencies of hyperexpanded clones went down, and after one year T-cell counts and TCRbeta diversity were mostly credited to newly produced T cells. In some patients, the high TCRbeta diversity seen at day 60 was put down to recipient T cells and intrathymic progenitors that had survived conditioning.

The CDR3, cysteine through phenylalanine, is 16 amino acids long. The entry retains the CDR3 DNA only, 48 bases that are in frame from base 1. At the junction V is shortened by 0 bases and J by 0 bases, with 10 bases in between. Per the germline V gene, SGHRS is the CDR1 and YFSETQ is the CDR2. The treatment or condition label here, explained by the study, means: allogeneic hematopoietic cell transplantation with graft depleted of TCRalphabeta T cells and CD19 B cells. Transplant recipients were children who received TCRalphabeta/CD19-depleted allogeneic hematopoietic cell grafts. Libraries were constructed by PCR. Sequencing instrument: Illumina HiSeq 2500. TCR libraries were prepared with molecular barcoding, using unique molecular identifiers to normalize TCRbeta repertoire quantification. The public reads were reanalyzed by TCRdb: fastp trimming at Q25, MiXCR alignment, in-frame beta chains only. For every CDR3 protein sequence, its rows merge into one entry that carries the most common genes and DNA. In this sample the table shows tens of thousands of distinct CDR3 sequences, 44% of which occur a single time. The ten most abundant clones make up 98% of the sample.

The receptor comes from a male patient younger than 18 who had a stem cell transplant for acute lymphoblastic leukemia, so the T cells may come from the graft donor. This receptor chain uses TRBV5-1 and TRBJ2-1; the D gene identity is not certain. Sequenced here: PBMCs, mostly from graft donor cells, sampled 360 days after TCRalphabeta/CD19-depleted stem cell transplant. The DNA is as follows: TGCGCCAGCAGCTTGGGAGGTTTGAGCTCCTACAATGAGCAGTTCTTC. This translates into CASSLGGLSSYNEQFF.